This passage covers 30 T cell receptor beta chains from one sample sequenced in a study of T cell responses to AZD1222 COVID-19 vaccine. Clones were read by immunoSEQ multiplex PCR, and TCRdb kept only the in-frame ones, dropping some. The table shows 120,000 to 150,000 clones, with 70% to 90% occurring only once. The sample was peripheral blood, taken on day 0 of AZD1222 vaccination. These receptors originate from an adult in good health.

Notes on this clone: This specimen includes other DNA sequences encoding the same CDR3. V is TRBV5-1 and J is TRBJ2-5, with 8 bases fitting TRBD1. This CDR3 spans 14 amino acids. V trimming: 0 bases; J trimming: 5 bases; junction bases outside the gene matches: 3. Per the germline V gene, CDR1 is SGHRS and CDR2 is YFSETQ. CDR3 amino acids: CASSLAGGRETQYF. The CDR3 DNA reads TGCGCCAGCAGCTTGGCAGGGGGCAGGGAGACCCAGTACTTC.

This clone showed up just a few times. The V call is TRBV4-2, the J call TRBJ2-7; the match to TRBD2 covers 7 bases. The CDR3 runs 15 residues. Germline V gives CDR1 LGHNA, CDR2 YNFKEQ. With 1 base clipped from V and 3 bases from J, the junction kept 6 bases outside the gene matches. CDR3 in amino acids: CASSQGELADYEQYF. As DNA, the CDR3 is TGTGCCAGCAGCCAAGGAGAGCTAGCGGACTACGAGCAGTACTTC.

J is TRBJ1-5 and V is TRBV30; D ambiguous. The CDR3 spans 14 residues. Trimming removed 4 bases from V and 2 bases from J, with 12 bases in between. CDR1 and CDR2 (germline): GTSNPN, SVGIG (reference sequence). Here the CDR3 reads CAWNALGRNQPQHF. CDR3 bases: TGTGCCTGGAACGCACTGGGCCGCAATCAGCCCCAGCATTTT.

As for this clone: Additional DNA sequences in this sample encode the identical CDR3. This rearrangement joins TRBV27 to TRBJ2-5; tentative D call: TRBD2 (6 bases). Trimming pared 8 bases from V and 3 bases from J, leaving 7 bases between. Per germline, CDR1 MNHEY and CDR2 SMNVEV (reference sequence). The CDR3 has 11 amino acids. CDR3 residues: CASGLKETQYF. The CDR3 DNA sequence: TGTGCCAGCGGACTAAAAGAGACCCAGTACTTC.

The chain is built from TRBV27 and TRBJ2-1; TRBD2 might be the D (6 bases). V lost 3 bases to trimming and J lost 9 bases, with 15 bases between them. The CDR3 has 14 residues. CDR1 is MNHEY, CDR2 SMNVEV, per germline (reference sequence). The CDR3 nucleotides are TGTGCCAGCAGTTTGGGGGGTGCTCGGTCTGAGCAGTTCTTC. Translation gives CASSLGGARSEQFF.

The chain combines TRBV7-3 with TRBJ1-1, with TRBD1 matching over 8 bases. There are 13 residues in the CDR3. Per germline, CDR1 SGHTA and CDR2 FQGTGA. Losses at the gene ends were 5 bases for V and 2 bases for J; bases not matched to a gene: 1. CDR3 sequence (DNA): TGTGCCAGCAGCCAGGGGGCTAACACTGAAGCTTTCTTT. Protein product: CASSQGANTEAFF. Full variable domain (rest looked up from reference TRBV7-3 and TRBJ1-1): GAGVSQTPSNKVTEKGKYVELRCDPISGHTALYWYRQSLGQGPEFLIYFQGTGAADDSGLPNDRFFAVRPEGSVSTLKIQRTERGDSAVYLCASSQGANTEAFFGQGTRLTVV.

This clone has a handful of counts. This chain joins TRBV7-6 and TRBJ1-6, with 12 bases lining up with TRBD1. Germline CDR1 reads SGHVS; CDR2 reads FNYEAQ. The CDR3 is made up of 17 amino acids. Trimming at V came to 0 bases and at J to 6 bases, leaving 3 bases not matched to a gene. The CDR3 DNA is TGTGCCAGCAGCTTAGCTTCGGGACAGGGGGCTAATTCACCCCTCCACTTT. This sequence encodes CASSLASGQGANSPLHF.

The chain has TRBV29-1 and TRBJ2-7; no definite D call. Germline CDR1 is SQVTM and CDR2 is ANQGSEA. Trimming pared 1 base from V and 5 bases from J, leaving 6 bases between. This CDR3 contains 11 residues. This CDR3 reads CSVEVLNEQYF. The CDR3 coding sequence is TGCAGCGTTGAAGTCCTCAACGAGCAGTACTTC.

As for this clone: One end of the junction fails to match germline, which may point to a read error. The V call is TRBV7-9, the J call TRBJ2-1, with 10 bases aligning to TRBD2. The CDR3 length is 13 residues. Looked up from germline, CDR1 is SEHNR and CDR2 is FQNEAQ (reference sequence). For the CDR3, the DNA is TGTGCCAGCAGTCCAAAACTAGCGGGACGTGGGGTCTTC. This encodes CASSPKLAGRGVF.

Comment on this clone: Other DNA sequences in the same sample also yield this CDR3. V usage is TRBV18 and J usage is TRBJ2-7; unclear D gene. Germline V gene sequence: CDR1 KGHSH, CDR2 LQKENI. The CDR3 extends over 12 amino acids. Between the trimmed V and J ends, which lost 6 bases and 0 bases, there was a span of 6 bases. The DNA for the CDR3 is TGTGCCAGCTCCCCTAGCTCCTACGAGCAGTACTTC. Amino acids: CASSPSSYEQYF.

The chain combines TRBV7-8 with TRBJ2-2; D gene unclear. V was pared by 5 bases and J by 6 bases, with 10 bases between. The germline V gene has CDR1 SGHVS and CDR2 FQNEAQ. CDR3 size: 13 residues. CDR3 in DNA: TGTGCCAGCAGCATTAGAGAGGCCGGGGAGCTGTTTTTT. Amino acids: CASSIREAGELFF.

The chain uses TRBV30 and TRBJ1-2; D gene uncertain. V lost 8 bases and J 5 bases, leaving 18 bases between the germline ends. This CDR3 spans 13 amino acids. The germline V gene encodes CDR1 GTSNPN and CDR2 SVGIG (reference sequence). The CDR3 coding sequence is TGTGCCGGTGGATTAGATACGGGTTATGGCTACACCTTC. This gives the protein CAGGLDTGYGYTF.

The CDR3 nucleotides are TGTGCCAGTAGTATTGTAGGGAGTTACCACAATGAGCAGTTCTTC. Protein product: CASSIVGSYHNEQFF. The chain has TRBV19 and TRBJ2-1, with D tentatively TRBD2 (5 bases). The V and J ends lost 3 bases and 5 bases respectively, with 14 bases between them. Germline V CDR1 and CDR2: LNHDA, SQIVND (reference sequence). The CDR3 covers 15 residues.

The J gene is TRBJ1-5, the V gene TRBV6-2 or TRBV6-3, with D perhaps matching TRBD1 (6 bases). Trimming pared 6 bases from V and 10 bases from J, leaving 19 bases between. The germline V gene has CDR1 MNHEY and CDR2 SVGEGT. CDR3 size: 14 residues. The CDR3 DNA reads as TGTGCCAGCAGCCCGGGGCAGGGGTATCCTCCCCAGCATTTT. It codes for CASSPGQGYPPQHF.

This clone turned up a few times. This rearrangement joins TRBV9 to TRBJ2-2, with D possibly matching TRBD1 (6 bases). The germline gives CDR1 SGDLS, CDR2 YYNGEE. V was trimmed by 3 bases and J by 4 bases, leaving 13 bases between them. The CDR3 sequence is 15 residues long. The CDR3 DNA reads as TGTGCCAGCAGCGAGGACAGCTATGCCACCGGGGAGCTGTTTTTT. Amino acids: CASSEDSYATGELFF.

The V call is TRBV15, the J call TRBJ1-1; D is unresolved. This CDR3 is 12 amino acids long. Germline V gene lookup returns CDR1 LNHNV and CDR2 YYDKDF (reference sequence). The V end was cut by 3 bases, the J end by 6 bases, with 8 bases between. As DNA, the CDR3 is TGTGCCACCAGCAGTCAGGTGGCTGAAGCTTTCTTT. Translated: CATSSQVAEAFF.

The rearrangement uses TRBV5-6 and TRBJ2-5; D is possibly TRBD1 (7 bases). Trimming removed 3 bases from V and 5 bases from J, with 20 bases in between. The CDR3 extends over 16 amino acids. Germline values: CDR1 SGHDT, CDR2 YYEEEE. In DNA, the CDR3 is TGTGCCAGCAGCTCAGACAGGGACAACCGGGGGGAGACCCAGTACTTC. Protein sequence: CASSSDRDNRGETQYF. Complete variable domain (other parts from reference TRBV5-6 and TRBJ2-5): DAGVTQSPTHLIKTRGQQVTLRCSPKSGHDTVSWYQQALGQGPQFIFQYYEEEERQRGNFPDRFSGHQFPNYSSELNVNALLLGDSALYLCASSSDRDNRGETQYFGPGTRLLVL.

This sequence joins TRBV28 and TRBJ1-2, with a possible D match to TRBD1 (6 bases). This CDR3 has 13 amino acids. CDR1 and CDR2 (germline): MDHEN, SYDVKM. V lost 6 bases to trimming and J lost 6 bases, with 14 bases between them. The chain's CDR3 is CASRLGRGNGYTF. CDR3 coding DNA: TGTGCCAGCAGACTGGGCAGGGGTAATGGCTACACCTTC.

The chain joins TRBV3-1 (or the pseudogene TRBV3-2) to TRBJ2-5, with TRBD2 matching 12 bases. J lost 2 bases, V lost 5 bases, and 6 bases had no gene match. CDR3 size: 16 residues. Per the germline V gene, CDR1 is LGHDT and CDR2 is YNNKEL (reference sequence). CDR3 residues: CASSIGLAGMQETQYF. In DNA form, the CDR3 reads TGTGCCAGCAGCATTGGACTAGCGGGGATGCAAGAGACCCAGTACTTC.

The chain recombines TRBV19 with TRBJ1-5, with D possibly matching TRBD1 (5 bases). This CDR3 has 15 amino acids. The V end lost 0 bases, the J end lost 3 bases, and 9 bases lay between the germline ends. CDR1 and CDR2 (germline): LNHDA, SQIVND (reference sequence). CDR3 region: CASSIEPGNNQPQHF. In DNA, the CDR3 is TGTGCCAGTAGTATAGAACCAGGGAACAATCAGCCCCAGCATTTT.

J is TRBJ1-2 and V is TRBV9, with 8 bases aligning to TRBD1. Germline V gives CDR1 SGDLS, CDR2 YYNGEE. Trimming took 2 bases from V and 7 from J; bases not matched to a gene: 7. There are 14 residues in the CDR3. This chain's CDR3 is CASSVDRGLAGYTF. The CDR3 coding sequence is TGTGCCAGCAGCGTTGACAGGGGCCTGGCTGGCTACACCTTC.

This clone was detected ten times or more. The chain recombines TRBV9 with TRBJ1-6; D call uncertain. Trimming shortened V by 1 base and J by 7 bases, and 6 bases separated the two germline ends. Germline CDR1 and CDR2: SGDLS and YYNGEE. This CDR3 contains 13 residues. CDR3 DNA: TGTGCCAGCAGCGTAACAGACAATTCACCCCTCCACTTT. Protein product: CASSVTDNSPLHF. The variable domain in full, with the rest retrieved from reference TRBV9 and TRBJ1-6, is DSGVTQTPKHLITATGQRVTLRCSPRSGDLSVYWYQQSLDQGLQFLIQYYNGEERAKGNILERFSAQQFPDLHSELNLSSLELGDSALYFCASSVTDNSPLHFGNGTRLTVT.

The chain links TRBV5-1 to TRBJ1-2; a weak D match, TRBD1 (5 bases). Germline V gives CDR1 SGHRS, CDR2 YFSETQ. The CDR3 runs to 13 residues. Trimming removed 7 bases at V and 4 bases at J, with 14 bases between. CDR3 protein: CASAVGGSYGYTF. CDR3 nucleotide sequence: TGCGCCAGCGCGGTCGGGGGTAGCTATGGCTACACCTTC.

J is TRBJ1-4 and V is TRBV27; D not certain. Per the germline V gene, CDR1 is MNHEY and CDR2 is SMNVEV (reference sequence). This CDR3 region has 17 residues. V lost 3 bases and J 7 bases, leaving 21 bases between the germline ends. The CDR3 is CASSFRVLEDRAEKLFF. DNA of the CDR3: TGTGCCAGCAGTTTCAGAGTCCTCGAGGACCGGGCTGAAAAACTGTTTTTT.

The chain is built from TRBV9 and TRBJ2-3; 8 bases align to TRBD2. V lost 3 bases, J lost 0 bases, and 15 bases stayed unmatched. From germline, CDR1 is SGDLS and CDR2 YYNGEE. The CDR3 consists of 19 residues. The CDR3 here is CASSDPGGSGETSTDTQYF. Here the CDR3 DNA reads TGTGCCAGCAGCGACCCCGGGGGTAGCGGGGAAACCAGCACAGATACGCAGTATTTT.

V is TRBV3-1 (or the pseudogene TRBV3-2) and J is TRBJ2-5; 7 bases map to TRBD2. CDR1 and CDR2 from the germline V gene are LGHDT and YNNKEL (reference sequence). The length of the CDR3 is 13 residues. Trimming removed 4 bases from V and 3 bases from J; junction bases left unmatched: 2. The CDR3 region is CASSRGGEETQYF. CDR3 DNA: TGTGCCAGCAGCCGGGGGGGAGAAGAGACCCAGTACTTC.

The genes are TRBV2 and TRBJ2-1; 10 bases agree with TRBD2. CDR1 is SNHLY and CDR2 is FYNNEI in the germline V gene. The CDR3 totals 13 residues. J was trimmed by 7 bases and V by 8 bases; bases with no gene match: 5. The DNA of the CDR3 is TGTGCCAGCGAAGCGGGAGGGGATAATGAGCAGTTCTTC. Translation gives CASEAGGDNEQFF.

V is TRBV7-9 and J is TRBJ2-7, with TRBD2 matching 7 bases. There are 15 residues in the CDR3. The junction had 8 bases not matched to a gene; V was cut back by 3 bases and J by 3 bases. CDR1 SEHNR and CDR2 FQNEAQ come from the germline V gene (reference sequence). The CDR3 DNA reads TGTGCCAGCAGCTTCGGTTCGGCGGGAGTCTACGAGCAGTACTTC. Translating it yields CASSFGSAGVYEQYF.

The rearrangement joins TRBV15 to TRBJ1-5; D call uncertain. The CDR3 extends over 16 amino acids. V gave up 0 bases and J gave up 0 bases, with 9 bases separating them. CDR1 is LNHNV and CDR2 is YYDKDF in the germline V gene (reference sequence). The CDR3 nucleotides are TGTGCCACCAGCAGAGATCGCCTGATTAGCAATCAGCCCCAGCATTTT. This sequence encodes CATSRDRLISNQPQHF.

The chain couples TRBV29-1 to TRBJ1-1, with TRBD1 matching 10 bases. The ends lost 5 bases at V and 2 bases at J; junction bases unmatched: 8. The CDR3 totals 15 residues. Germline-derived CDR1 and CDR2 are SQVTM and ANQGSEA. The CDR3: CSVQTGGDFNTEAFF. The CDR3 DNA follows: TGCAGCGTTCAGACAGGGGGCGATTTCAACACTGAAGCTTTCTTT.